The TCR beta chain described here comes from a study of identical twins. Broader study findings: The presence of invariant MAIT and iNKT cells could partly confound analyses of zero-insertion sequences.

Between the trimmed V and J ends, which lost 2 bases and 12 bases, there was a span of 10 bases. In germline, CDR1 is KGHSH, CDR2 LQKENI. The CDR3 contains 11 residues. This clonotype was seen more than once but under ten times. The antigen remains unidentified. TCRdb re-called the 5' RACE reads through MiXCR, storing one row per CDR3 protein. The data show roughly 250,000 distinct CDR3 sequences, approximately 7% seen once. This sample also belongs to another study, concerning yellow fever vaccine responses in identical twins. That report adds: Twins' vaccine T cell responses reportedly seemed partly convergent and partly personalized.

Sequencing input: memory (CD45RO+) T cells sorted from blood. The genes are TRBV18 and TRBJ2-5; maybe TRBD2 (6 bases). This receptor was taken from a young woman in good health. CDR3: CASSPGQREYF. The DNA of the CDR3 is TGTGCCAGCTCACCAGGCCAGCGGGAGTACTTC.